This T cell receptor (beta chain) was documented in a study of OX40 agonist ivuxolimab in advanced cancers. Study at large: With ivuxolimab, an agonistic anti-OX40 (CD134) antibody, patients were treated. Findings and caveats of the study: Partial responders receiving 0.1-3.0 mg/kg showed among the lowest clonal expansion.

Baseline, cycle 4 day 1, and cycle 7 day 1 were the blood sampling points. V lost 4 bases to trimming and J lost 0 bases, with 9 bases between them. The CDR3 is 13 amino acids. In germline, CDR1 is GTSNPN, CDR2 SVGIG (reference sequence). A note on this clone: Its antigen is not identified.

Assay: immunoSEQ multiplex PCR; the TCRdb copy retains only in-frame clones and omits some. Among about 75,000 clones listed, roughly nine tenths were seen once. The chain is built from TRBV30 and TRBJ1-1, with a tentative D call TRBD1 (6 bases). The receptor's source is an adult with an advanced solid tumor such as melanoma, head and neck, liver or kidney cancer. The sequences come from CD4+ or CD8+ T cells sorted from blood, collected in a trial of the OX40 agonist ivuxolimab. CDR3 bases: TGTGCCTGGAACAGGGCTCTGAACACTGAAGCTTTCTTT. Its protein is CAWNRALNTEAFF.